A single sample is the source of the 3 T cell receptor beta chains below, sequenced in a study of T cells expressing NK-cell markers. TCRdb processed the 5' RACE reads again and assigns one entry to each CDR3 protein, with no DNA. The sample holds about 110,000 distinct CDR3 sequences. The sample consisted of blood T cells: a sorted CD56 or NKG2C T cell subset, CD4+ or CD8+ T cells, or bulk PBMC T cells (not recorded which). Source of these receptors: a woman between 18 and 70 years old in good health.

This rearrangement joins TRBV27 to TRBJ1-6; TCRdb returns TRBD1, unconfirmable since there is no DNA. Germline V CDR1 and CDR2: MNHEY, SMNVEV (reference sequence). The CDR3 length is 15 residues. The CDR3 protein is CASSSSRQGNSPLHF.

This sequence joins TRBV5-5 and TRBJ1-1; TCRdb outputs TRBD1, but without DNA this stays unchecked. Germline V CDR1 and CDR2: SGHKS, YYEKEE (reference sequence). The CDR3 is 14 residues long. The CDR3 protein is CASSFGGMSTEAFF.

V is TRBV6-2 or TRBV6-3 and J is TRBJ2-7. The CDR3 sequence is 12 residues long. CDR1 and CDR2 (germline): MNHEY, SVGEGT. This chain's CDR3 is CASNPGLYEQYF.